This note documents a single T cell receptor (beta chain) sequence. This CDR3 spans 11 amino acids. The germline V gene has CDR1 SQVTM and CDR2 ANQGSEA. V lost 3 bases, J lost 11 bases, and 12 bases lay in between. This record belongs to a study of blood T cells in healthy people across ages. Then a second PCR, running roughly 7 to 11 cycles, was carried out with a sample-barcoded 5' primer and a J-beta primer mix. All samples yielded 2.5 million or more CDR3-containing paired-end reads. TCRdb re-analysed the 5' RACE reads in MiXCR, keeping a single row per CDR3 protein. The table lists 1,100,000 or so distinct CDR3 sequences, more than 40% of them singletons.

The sequence derives from a woman aged 55-70 years in good health. The rearrangement links TRBV29-1 to TRBJ2-3; D remains unclear. Sequencing used blood. CDR3: CSVDTVTRQYF. The CDR3 nucleotides are TGCAGCGTTGATACCGTGACCAGGCAGTATTTT.